The source of this T cell receptor (beta chain) is a study of blood T cell repertoires in COVID-19. Across the study: Sites across the United States, Italy and Spain contributed samples from acute and convalescent COVID-19. The analysed material was cDNA or gDNA that came from T cells, B-cell-depleted T cells, or PBMCs.

Libraries were prepared by immunoSEQ multiplex PCR; TCRdb keeps only in-frame clonotypes and omits some of them. Counted here are about 250,000 clones, roughly 89% occurring once; the ten biggest clones make up just over 2.5%. Self-reported history from a screening survey and questionnaire set each donor's cohort. V lost 4 bases to trimming and J lost 0 bases; unmatched junction nucleotides: 7. This CDR3 region has 16 residues. Per the germline V gene, CDR1 is MNHNS and CDR2 is SASEGT. Sequencing input: PBMCs or T cells enriched from blood (not recorded which). The source is a woman younger than 45 with acute COVID-19. This chain connects TRBV6-1 to TRBJ2-3; 7 bases agree with TRBD1. The CDR3 DNA reads TGTGCCAGCAGTGCCCGACAGGGACCTAGCACAGATACGCAGTATTTT. This sequence encodes CASSARQGPSTDTQYF.